Listed here are 4 T cell receptor beta chains from one sample, sequenced in a study of blood T cell repertoires in COVID-19. Produced via immunoSEQ multiplex PCR; TCRdb's table is partial and in-frame only. The sample includes hundreds of thousands of clones, about 90% of them seen just once. The specimen sequenced was PBMCs or T cells enriched from blood (not recorded which). The receptors derive from a woman younger than 30 with acute COVID-19.

The chain carries TRBV7-9 and TRBJ2-3, with D possibly being TRBD2 (5 bases). The CDR3 spans 16 residues. The V end was cut by 5 bases, the J end by 2 bases, with 17 bases between. The germline V gene encodes CDR1 SEHNR and CDR2 FQNEAQ (reference sequence). CDR3 nucleotides: TGTGCCAGCAGCGTCTCATTAGTCGGACTCACAGATACGCAGTATTTT. Protein product: CASSVSLVGLTDTQYF.

Here the CDR3 reads CASSSDRGHIQNTEAFF. The CDR3 DNA is TGTGCCAGCAGCTCGGACAGGGGCCACATTCAGAACACTGAAGCTTTCTTT. The chain has TRBV7-9 and TRBJ1-1; TRBD1 agrees at 9 bases. CDR1 SEHNR and CDR2 FQNEAQ come from the germline V gene (reference sequence). The junction had 10 bases not matched to a gene; V was cut back by 4 bases and J by 1 base. This CDR3 contains 17 residues.

This rearrangement joins TRBV29-1 to TRBJ1-1; D remains ambiguous. The CDR3 loop spans 13 amino acids. The V gene's germline CDR1 is SQVTM and CDR2 ANQGSEA. V was clipped by 4 bases and J by 5 bases, with 14 bases between them. The CDR3 sequence is CSVGGEGLTEAFF. The CDR3 DNA sequence: TGCAGCGTTGGCGGCGAGGGCTTGACTGAAGCTTTCTTT.

This rearrangement joins TRBV7-9 to TRBJ1-4; TRBD1 matches 10 bases. Trimming took 5 bases from V and 8 from J; bases not matched to a gene: 11. This CDR3 is 16 amino acids long. CDR1 and CDR2 from the germline V gene are SEHNR and FQNEAQ (reference sequence). CDR3 region: CASSLGSGTGVEKLFF. As DNA, the CDR3 is TGTGCCAGCAGCCTGGGGTCCGGGACAGGGGTGGAAAAACTGTTTTTT.